One and the same sample provided the 6 T cell receptor beta chains below, sequenced in a study of cytomegalovirus exposure and HLA in healthy donors. The study ran its PCR with 60 Vbeta and 13 Jbeta primers. The table came from immunoSEQ multiplex PCR; TCRdb's copy has only in-frame clones and leaves some out. Of tens of thousands of clones in the sample, roughly 73% were seen once. Sequenced sample: PBMCs. These receptors were collected from a woman aged 40 to 49 in good health and CMV-seronegative.

The chain links TRBV6-1 to TRBJ1-5; no firm D call. V was clipped by 2 bases and J by 2 bases, with 10 bases between them. Per the germline V gene, CDR1 is MNHNS and CDR2 is SASEGT. The CDR3 is 15 residues long. The CDR3 spells CASSERPGGNQPQHF. The CDR3 DNA is TGTGCCAGCAGTGAACGGCCCGGAGGCAATCAGCCCCAGCATTTT.

This sequence joins TRBV5-6 and TRBJ2-1; TRBD2 might be the D (5 bases). The CDR3 runs 15 residues. Trimming removed 4 bases from V and 0 bases from J, with 11 bases in between. CDR1 is SGHDT and CDR2 is YYEEEE in the germline V gene. The CDR3 reads CASSAQRRSYNEQFF. The CDR3, as DNA: TGTGCCAGCAGCGCACAGCGGCGCTCCTACAATGAGCAGTTCTTC.

DNA for the CDR3: TGTGCCAGCACCCCTCGTGGGGGCAACACAGATACGCAGTATTTT. Its translation: CASTPRGGNTDTQYF. The chain employs TRBV9 and TRBJ2-3; a weak D match, TRBD1 (6 bases). CDR1 and CDR2 from the germline V gene are SGDLS and YYNGEE. Trimming left V 6 bases short and J 2 bases short, with 16 bases between. This CDR3 has 15 residues.

The rearrangement joins TRBV6-4 to TRBJ2-2, with 7 bases fitting TRBD1. J lost 3 bases, V lost 2 bases, and 3 bases had no gene match. Germline V gene data show CDR1 as MRHNA and CDR2 as SNTAGT. The CDR3 has 15 amino acids. CDR3 DNA sequence: TGTGCCAGCAGTGACACCGGGACAGACACCGGGGAGCTGTTTTTT. Amino acids: CASSDTGTDTGELFF.

This clone was seen a single time. This sequence joins TRBV7-9 and TRBJ2-3, with a tentative D call TRBD1 (5 bases). Germline lookup yields CDR1 SEHNR and CDR2 FQNEAQ (reference sequence). V lost 4 bases, J lost 3 bases, and 14 bases lay in between. The length of the CDR3 is 15 residues. The DNA of the CDR3 is TGTGCCAGCAGCTCGAAGGGGTGGCTTACAGATACGCAGTATTTT. Encoded protein: CASSSKGWLTDTQYF.

As concerns this clone: At one boundary the junction diverges from the germline segment, which might be a read error. This rearrangement joins TRBV28 to TRBJ1-5; 7 bases are a match to TRBD1. Germline loops: CDR1 MDHEN, CDR2 SYDVKM. CDR3 length equals 14 residues. The CDR3 DNA is TGTGCCAGCAGCTCCCGACAGGGCTGGCAGCCCCAGAATTTT. This gives the protein CASSSRQGWQPQNF. Full variable domain (missing parts from reference TRBV28 and TRBJ1-5): DVKVTQSSRYLVKRTGEKVFLECVQDMDHENMFWYRQDPGLGLRLIYFSYDVKMKEKGDIPEGYSVSREKKERFSLILESASTNQTSMYLCASSSRQGWQPQNFGDGTRLSIL.